This T cell receptor (beta chain) was captured in a study of a mutant IDH1 vaccine in newly diagnosed glioma (dated by TCRdb to the early 2020s). The study in broad terms: Vaccination was initiated 4-6 weeks after radiotherapy alone, or concurrently with temozolomide cycles in the chemotherapy-containing groups. Of the 32 patients who were treated, about 62% were male and about 40% were female, and the mean age was roughly 40 years. Prior to enrollment, patients had been given standard therapy consisting of radiotherapy alone, temozolomide alone, or radiochemotherapy with temozolomide, with the combination given to most patients. The week-35 safety follow-up was designated visit V12, and the week-47 end of study was designated visit V13. Peripheral blood was drawn at six visits: V03 (baseline), V05, V07, V10, V12 and V13. Longitudinal TCRB deep sequencing was done for about two dozen treated patients, wherever samples were available for exploratory analyses. On the study overall, not on this receptor specifically: Selection of PBMC samples for TCRB deep sequencing was based on availability. Pseudoprogression appeared unrelated to alterations in the top peripheral T cell clonotypes detected by TCRB sequencing. Vaccine-induced immune responses across multiple MHC alleles were detected in over 85% of patients. It was noted by the authors that analyses of patient blood samples could not be reproduced owing to sample limitations.

Read against the paper, the sample's time point label means: week 35, safety follow-up. Each vaccine dose, consisting of 300 ug of a 20-mer mutant IDH1 peptide in Montanide, was administered subcutaneously with topical imiquimod. Eight vaccinations were administered to patients in weeks 1, 3, 5, 7, 11, 15, 19 and 23, corresponding to visits V03 through V10. Donors had newly diagnosed WHO grade 3 or 4 IDH1-mutant astrocytomas with loss of nuclear ATRX. The samples were drawn from NOA16, a multicentre, single-arm, open-label phase I trial in Germany that tested a mutant IDH1 peptide vaccine in humans for the first time. Genomic DNA for TCRB sequencing was extracted from EDTA blood using the DNeasy Blood and Tissue Kit. Preparation of the library involved the immunoSEQ multiplex PCR assay. Rearranged TCR beta chain sequences were amplified with the hsTCRB Kit following the manufacturer's protocol. TCRB libraries were sequenced on an Illumina MiSeq. As for how the authors treated the data: The kit vendor's proprietary platform handled demultiplexing, trimming and gene mapping. This is the immuneACCESS table as TCRdb keeps it, with only in-frame sequences that have V and J called. A part of the clones is gone; compared with another copy, unresolved V genes explain less than half, and the rest is unexplained. For V, J and clone size, that table is used; D and trimming come from the DNA. Here the sample has 45,000 to 55,000 clones; around four fifths occur a single time. Of the sample, 6% to 8% is held by the ten largest clones.

In its sample, this clone was seen a few times. Its cognate antigen has yet to be identified. A read error may produce the germline difference seen at one junction end. The CDR3 runs 12 amino acids, cysteine and phenylalanine included. Just CDR3 DNA is preserved here, 36 bases in frame from base 1. Sequences MDHEN (CDR1) and SYDVKM (CDR2) are obtained from the germline V gene. The source material was PBMCs, sampled from a glioma patient whose treatment included an IDH1 peptide vaccine. The origin of this receptor is a man aged 35-49 years with glioma. The rearrangement joined TRBV28 to TRBJ2-7; there is no confident call for the D gene. DNA sequence: TGTGCCAGCAGCTTAGCCTCCCACGAGCAGTACTTC. This is translated as CASSLASHEQYF.